This T cell receptor (beta chain) stems from a study of CXCR3-negative and CXCR3-positive naive CD8 T cells. This clonotype is medium-sized (0.01 to 0.1%) by frequency. The target antigen is unknown. This CDR3 has 16 residues. Study-wide findings and caveats: The TRBV-TRBJ usage of naive CXCR3-negative and CXCR3-positive cells was similar, but that of memory cells differed.

TRB cDNA was prepared as libraries by UMI-labeled 5' RACE. From its re-call of the 5' RACE reads, TCRdb lists each CDR3 protein once, without DNA. Its listing shows tens of thousands of distinct CDR3 sequences. This sequence originates from a human donor in good health. Some clones in this sample may be carry-over from other donors' samples. Material: memory CD8+ T cells from blood. The rearrangement links TRBV21-1 to TRBJ2-1; TCRdb's D call, TRBD2, is unchecked because there is no DNA. TRBV21-1 is listed as a pseudogene. CDR3: CASSPKQLANYNEQFF.